Presented here are 10 T cell receptor beta chains from one specimen sequenced in a study of vaccination and CD4 T cells after COVID-19. No antigen is known for these receptors. Sequencing of cultured CD4+ T cell DNA used the Oncomine TCR Beta short-read assay. TCRdb recomputed calls from the PCR reads with MiXCR, one row per CDR3 protein. The sample holds 4,500 or so distinct CDR3 sequences, 21% seen once. As for treatment: roughly 11-day PBMC culture with coronavirus spike peptide pools or control peptides (ViraFEST assay). What was sequenced was CD4+ T cells from blood, cultured in vitro. The source is a human donor who had recovered from COVID-19.

This rearrangement joins TRBV12-3 or TRBV12-4 to TRBJ2-5; a possible D gene is TRBD1 (6 bases). CDR3 length equals 13 residues. The ends were cut back, 8 bases at V and 1 base at J, with 11 bases in the middle. The CDR3: CASSTGSQETQYF. The DNA for the CDR3 is TGTGCCAGCTCAACAGGGTCCCAAGAGACCCAGTACTTC.

The table lists this clonotype with a few counts. V is TRBV20-1 and J is TRBJ1-1, with unresolved D. The CDR3 is made up of 14 amino acids. Germline V gives CDR1 DFQATT, CDR2 SNEGSKA (reference sequence). The ends were cut back, 5 bases at V and 0 bases at J, with 13 bases in the middle. The CDR3 DNA reads TGCAGTGCTGGTCTCCTGAACATGAACACTGAAGCTTTCTTT. It encodes CSAGLLNMNTEAFF.

In its sample, this clonotype was seen a few times. The rearrangement links TRBV6-1 to TRBJ2-7, with D tentatively TRBD1 or TRBD2 (7 bases each). There are 14 residues in the CDR3. Trimming left V 8 bases short and J 4 bases short, with 18 bases between. Germline CDR1 and CDR2: MNHNS and SASEGT. The CDR3 sequence: CASQPNRGGYEQYF. The CDR3 bases are TGTGCCAGCCAGCCTAACAGGGGAGGGTACGAGCAGTACTTC.

This clonotype is deemed medium-sized. The rearrangement links TRBV15 to TRBJ2-3; the match to TRBD2 covers 12 bases. The V and J ends lost 5 bases and 1 base, in that order; junction bases with no gene match: 1. The CDR3 has 15 amino acids. Germline CDR1 is LNHNV and CDR2 is YYDKDF (reference sequence). CDR3 in DNA: TGTGCCACCAGCCGGACTAGCGGGGGCACAGATACGCAGTATTTT. This gives the protein CATSRTSGGTDTQYF. Supplemented by reference TRBV15 and TRBJ2-3, the full variable domain reads DAMVIQNPRYQVTQFGKPVTLSCSQTLNHNVMYWYQQKSSQAPKLLFHYYDKDFNNEADTPDNFQSRRPNTSFCFLDIRSPGLGDTAMYLCATSRTSGGTDTQYFGPGTRLTVL.

This clonotype was seen only a few times. This chain links TRBV10-2 with TRBJ2-7; 8 nucleotides agree with TRBD2. Trimming at V came to 5 bases and at J to 3 bases, leaving 6 bases not matched to a gene. This CDR3 has 14 amino acids. Per germline, CDR1 WSHSY and CDR2 SAAADI. In DNA form, the CDR3 reads TGCGCCAGCAGTCCGGGTGCGGGGGGCTACGAGCAGTACTTC. Encoded protein: CASSPGAGGYEQYF.

This clonotype was seen more than once but under ten times. The gene calls are TRBV6-2 or TRBV6-3 and TRBJ2-1; 10 positions agree with TRBD2. Germline CDR1 and CDR2: MNHEY and SVGEGT. CDR3 length equals 15 residues. V dropped 6 bases and J dropped 7; count of bases not matched to a gene: 9. The CDR3 loop is CASRGERGGLNEQFF. The DNA for the CDR3 is TGTGCCAGCAGGGGGGAGCGGGGGGGACTGAATGAGCAGTTCTTC.

The gene calls are TRBV5-1 and TRBJ2-3; TRBD1 agrees at 8 bases. The CDR3 consists of 17 residues. V gave up 1 base and J gave up 0 bases; unmatched junction bases: 7. The germline gives CDR1 SGHRS, CDR2 YFSETQ. The CDR3 DNA follows: TGCGCCAGCAGCTTGACGGGGACAGGCTATAGCACAGATACGCAGTATTTT. Residues: CASSLTGTGYSTDTQYF.

The CDR3 loop is CASSSDGQETQYF. As DNA, the CDR3 is TGTGCCAGCAGCTCCGACGGCCAAGAGACCCAGTACTTC. The chain recombines TRBV11-3 with TRBJ2-5, with D unresolved. This CDR3 has 13 amino acids. Trimming stripped 4 bases from V and 1 base from J, with 7 bases between. Germline V gives CDR1 SGHNT, CDR2 YENEEA.

This chain's CDR3 is CASSPRMGEQYF. CDR3 nucleotides: TGTGCCAGCTCACCACGAATGGGGGAGCAGTACTTC. This chain links TRBV18 with TRBJ2-7, with D unresolved. CDR3 length: 12 amino acids. Germline V CDR1 and CDR2: KGHSH, LQKENI. The ends were cut back, 1 base at V and 7 bases at J, with 8 bases in the middle.

V and J are TRBV6-1 and TRBJ1-2; 10 bases map to TRBD1. Germline trimming cut 0 bases from V and 3 bases from J; bases unmatched to any gene: 1. The CDR3 sequence is 15 residues long. Germline CDR1 reads MNHNS; CDR2 reads SASEGT. CDR3 DNA sequence: TGTGCCAGCAGTGAAGCGACAGGGGGCTACTATGGCTACACCTTC. Amino acid sequence: CASSEATGGYYGYTF.